This entry describes one T cell receptor (beta chain). There are many counts of this clonotype. The target of this receptor is not known. No quality values exist for individual bases; no much larger clone is one base distant. TCRdb lists the instrument as Illumina HiSeq 2500. Quantitative 5'-RACE with molecular barcodes was the method used to prepare the TCR beta libraries. The study's processing was this. A new computational method based on a probabilistic model of VDJ rearrangement was used to identify disease-linked TCR variants. Clones were called with MiXCR by TCRdb after fastp trimmed the public reads at Q25, and only in-frame beta chains were retained. Each CDR3 protein gets just one entry, which takes the most common genes and DNA from the rows behind it. TCRdb, not the authors, supplied the V and J calls. The sample table contains 300,000 to 350,000 distinct CDR3 sequences; only one count was recorded for 11% of them. The top ten clonotypes cover roughly 9% of the sample.

This sample stems from a study of CD8 T cells in ankylosing spondylitis (dated by TCRdb to about 2017). In terms of the full investigation: T cell receptor beta repertoires were profiled in healthy donors and ankylosing spondylitis patients so that disease-linked TCR variants could be found. Peripheral blood was sampled, and synovial fluid was additionally collected from ankylosing spondylitis patients. The whole study cohort included 108 healthy donors and 20 to 25 ankylosing spondylitis patients.

What the research found in general, with its limitations: Some motif variants were previously reported in synovial fluid and blood of reactive arthritis patients, suggesting common disease-initiation mechanisms. Blood from ankylosing spondylitis patients appeared to be characterized by a TCR beta motif composed of 7 to 9 highly homologous amino acid variants. Significant enrichment of the disease-linked clones was reported in matched synovial fluid samples from ankylosing spondylitis patients. A CD8+ phenotype was shown by the disease-linked clones, which were found at relatively low frequencies in peripheral blood.

From its cysteine to its phenylalanine, the CDR3 spans 15 amino acids. The only DNA kept is the CDR3, 45 bases in frame from the first base. CDR1 and CDR2, looked up from the germline V gene (reference sequence), are DFQATT and SNEGSKA. V drops 6 bases and J drops 2 bases, leaving 17 bases in between. The sequencing sample was made of blood, either unsorted or a sorted T cell fraction (not recorded which). The sequence joins TRBV20-1 to TRBJ2-1; the best D guess is TRBD1, with 5 bases matching. The sequence was obtained from a female donor with ankylosing spondylitis or in good health (not recorded which). The base sequence is TGCAGTGCCTCCCCAGGACATCAACCCTACAATGAGCAGTTCTTC. It encodes CSASPGHQPYNEQFF.